This T cell receptor beta chain emerged from a study of blood T cell repertoires in COVID-19. Study summary: Acute and convalescent COVID-19 samples came from the United States, Italy and Spain. PBMCs, B-cell-depleted T cells, or T cells provided the cDNA or gDNA that made up the material.

V shed 6 bases, J shed 5 bases, and the junction held 3 bases outside the gene matches. Per the germline V gene, CDR1 is KGHSH and CDR2 is LQKENI. This CDR3 contains 13 residues. Original processing notes: How many nucleated cells were present was estimated from reference gene primer amplification. Here immunoSEQ multiplex PCR was the method, and the copy in TCRdb shows in-frame clones only, minus some. Clone size and V and J calls were adopted from that table, with D and trimming inferred from the DNA. This sample has approximately 130,000 clones; approximately 86% occur once, and the top ten carry around 19%.

This receptor was taken from a woman aged 45-65 years who had recovered from COVID-19. Sequenced material: peripheral blood. The chain employs TRBV18 and TRBJ2-1, with 8 bases lining up with TRBD1. The CDR3 nucleotides are TGTGCCAGCTCTTCGACAGGGGACAATGAGCAGTTCTTC. Its translation: CASSSTGDNEQFF.